This TCR beta chain was retrieved from a study of T cell clonotyping in hematopoietic cell transplantation. CDR1 ENHRY and CDR2 SYGVKD come from the germline V gene. The CDR3 spans 15 residues. The V gene end was trimmed by 0 bases and the J gene end by 5 bases; junction bases not matched to a gene: 4. This sample's time point: recipient sample about 28 days before transplant, after cytoreduction. Clones were read by immunoSEQ multiplex PCR, and TCRdb kept only the in-frame ones, dropping some. The sample lists thousands of clones; 65% to 80% were seen once. The sample here was peripheral blood mononuclear cells, taken before stem cell transplant. The sequence was collected from a man in his sixties with acute myeloid leukemia. Some clones in this sample may be carry-over from other donors' samples. The rearrangement links TRBV10-3 to TRBJ2-7; TRBD2 aligns across 10 bases. The DNA of the CDR3 is TGTGCCATCAGTGAGTCCCTAGCGGGAGAAAACGAGCAGTACTTC. Protein sequence: CAISESLAGENEQYF.